These 19 T cell receptor beta chains share one sample of origin, sequenced in a study of radiotherapy plus CTLA-4 blockade in lung cancer (dated by TCRdb to 2017 to 2018). The library came from the immunoSEQ multiplex PCR assay. What TCRdb holds here is the immuneACCESS table cut down to in-frame rearrangements. Part of the clones is not present; checked against another copy, under half of the missing clones reflect an unresolved V gene, and the others are unexplained. The sample contains under 95,000 clones, about four fifths of them found a single time. Approximately 0.73% of the sample is in the top ten clones. Sample: peripheral blood, taken from a patient treated with radiotherapy plus ipilimumab. The receptors stem from a human donor with non-small cell lung cancer who had stable disease on radiotherapy plus ipilimumab.

The chain employs TRBV19 and TRBJ1-6, with TRBD1 matching 10 bases. V was clipped by 4 bases and J by 0 bases; unmatched bases: 3. Germline CDR1 is LNHDA and CDR2 is SQIVND (reference sequence). The length of the CDR3 is 17 residues. Here the CDR3 DNA reads TGTGCCAGTAGTACCCGGACAGGGGGCTCCTATAATTCACCCCTCCACTTT. Protein: CASSTRTGGSYNSPLHF.

The chain joins TRBV5-4 to TRBJ1-1, with D possibly matching TRBD1 (5 bases). This CDR3 comprises 14 residues. The ends were cut back, 5 bases at V and 1 base at J, with 12 bases in the middle. Per the germline V gene, CDR1 is SGHNT and CDR2 is YYREEE (reference sequence). Written as DNA, the CDR3 is TGTGCCAGCAGATTAGGGGCCCCGAACACTGAAGCTTTCTTT. This sequence encodes CASRLGAPNTEAFF.

Concerning this clone: This same CDR3 is encoded by further DNA sequences in the sample. The V call is TRBV6-5, the J call TRBJ2-5; 7 bases match TRBD1. V dropped 5 bases and J dropped 5; count of bases not matched to a gene: 11. The CDR3 length is 15 residues. CDR1 and CDR2 (germline): MNHEY, SVGAGI. The CDR3 loop reads CASSPSQGVGETQYF. CDR3 bases: TGTGCCAGCAGTCCCAGTCAGGGGGTGGGGGAGACCCAGTACTTC.

This rearrangement joins TRBV11-2 to TRBJ2-7; 7 bases line up with TRBD1. The germline V gene encodes CDR1 SGHAT and CDR2 FQNNGV. The CDR3 is 13 residues long. The V gene end was trimmed by 5 bases and the J gene end by 0 bases; junction bases not matched to a gene: 1. The CDR3 here is CASSRTGSYEQYF. In nucleotides, the CDR3 is TGTGCCAGCAGCCGGACAGGCTCCTACGAGCAGTACTTC.

The V gene is TRBV5-1, the J gene TRBJ2-5; TRBD2 aligns across 8 bases. The CDR3 runs 14 residues. Germline assignment: CDR1 SGHRS and CDR2 YFSETQ. Trimming at V came to 2 bases and at J to 2 bases, leaving 2 bases not matched to a gene. The CDR3 nucleotides are TGCGCCAGCAGCTTAGGGACTAGTCAAGAGACCCAGTACTTC. This encodes CASSLGTSQETQYF.

The rearrangement joins TRBV19 to TRBJ2-7; possible D gene TRBD1, 6 bases. This CDR3 has 14 amino acids. CDR1 is LNHDA, CDR2 SQIVND, per germline (reference sequence). The germline V and J ends were trimmed by 7 bases and 0 bases, with 13 bases remaining between them. CDR3 in amino acids: CASNSTGSSYEQYF. CDR3 coding DNA: TGTGCCAGTAACTCAACAGGGAGCTCCTACGAGCAGTACTTC.

The J gene is TRBJ2-2, the V gene TRBV5-1; 7 bases align to TRBD1. CDR1 is SGHRS and CDR2 is YFSETQ in the germline V gene. This CDR3 region has 14 residues. V trimming: 1 base; J trimming: 6 bases; junction bases outside the gene matches: 3. The CDR3 nucleotides are TGCGCCAGCAGCTTGCGGCAGGGGGCCGGGGAGCTGTTTTTT. As protein: CASSLRQGAGELFF.

The count of this clone is one. The gene calls are TRBV13 and TRBJ1-5, with a tentative D call TRBD1 (5 bases). V lost 5 bases and J 4 bases, leaving 12 bases between the germline ends. Per germline, CDR1 PRHDT and CDR2 FYEKMQ (reference sequence). The CDR3 spans 14 residues. The CDR3 reads CASSQGLQNQPQHF. In nucleotides, the CDR3 is TGTGCCAGCAGCCAGGGACTACAAAATCAGCCCCAGCATTTT.

The rearrangement links TRBV5-4 to TRBJ2-7; D is undetermined. V shed 3 bases and J shed 5 bases, with 9 bases lying between them. CDR1 and CDR2 (germline): SGHNT, YYREEE (reference sequence). The CDR3 sequence is 12 residues long. The CDR3 protein is CASSSTTNEQYF. For the CDR3, the DNA is TGTGCCAGCAGCTCTACTACCAACGAGCAGTACTTC.

The rearrangement links TRBV5-1 to TRBJ2-7; D gene uncertain. Looked up from germline, CDR1 is SGHRS and CDR2 is YFSETQ. Trimming pared 7 bases from V and 2 bases from J, leaving 19 bases between. The CDR3 is 15 amino acids. The DNA for the CDR3 is TGCGCCAGCCGTGCCCAGCGAGATCCCCCCTACGAGCAGTACTTC. Translating gives CASRAQRDPPYEQYF.

The chain's CDR3 is CAWKSGSYEQYF. The CDR3 nucleotides read TGTGCCTGGAAAAGCGGGTCCTACGAGCAGTACTTC. The V gene is TRBV30, the J gene TRBJ2-7, with a weak D call TRBD2 (6 bases). The CDR3 consists of 12 residues. Between the trimmed V and J ends, which lost 4 bases and 1 base, there was a span of 8 bases. Per the germline V gene, CDR1 is GTSNPN and CDR2 is SVGIG (reference sequence).

The chain uses TRBV7-9 and TRBJ2-5; 15 positions match TRBD2. The CDR3 runs 17 residues. The V segment lost 3 bases and the J segment 5 bases; nucleotides outside the gene matches: 7. From germline, CDR1 is SEHNR and CDR2 FQNEAQ (reference sequence). Here the CDR3 reads CASSFGLAGGLAETQYF. In DNA, the CDR3 is TGTGCCAGCAGCTTTGGACTAGCGGGAGGGTTGGCGGAGACCCAGTACTTC.

This chain uses TRBV7-9 with TRBJ2-7; D not certain. The germline CDR1 and CDR2 sequences are SEHNR and FQNEAQ (reference sequence). The V end was cut by 4 bases, the J end by 1 base, with 8 bases between. There are 13 residues in the CDR3. The CDR3 loop reads CASSSPVSYEQYF. CDR3 sequence (DNA): TGTGCCAGCAGCTCCCCAGTGTCCTACGAGCAGTACTTC.

The gene calls are TRBV6-5 and TRBJ1-6, with 7 bases identical to TRBD1. The V and J ends lost 5 bases and 5 bases, in that order; junction bases with no gene match: 3. From germline, CDR1 is MNHEY and CDR2 SVGAGI. This CDR3 region has 14 residues. CDR3 sequence (DNA): TGTGCCAGCAGTCTCGACAGGGATAATTCACCCCTCCACTTT. It encodes CASSLDRDNSPLHF.

This chain uses TRBV28 with TRBJ2-4; 8 bases map to TRBD1. The germline CDR1 and CDR2 sequences are MDHEN and SYDVKM. The J segment lost 10 bases and the V segment lost 7 bases, leaving 12 bases of the junction unmatched. CDR3 length: 14 amino acids. In DNA form, the CDR3 reads TGTGCCAGCATCCAGGGGGCACTCAAGGGGATTCAGTACTTC. As protein: CASIQGALKGIQYF.

The J gene is TRBJ2-5, the V gene TRBV14; TRBD2 is a possible D gene (5 bases). Germline assignment: CDR1 SGHDN and CDR2 FVKESK. V was cut by 4 bases and J by 4 bases, with 16 bases left in between. The CDR3 sequence is 15 residues long. For the CDR3, the DNA is TGTGCCAGCAGCCGGGGAGTCCGGGCGGCAGAGACCCAGTACTTC. This translates into CASSRGVRAAETQYF.

This clone was detected only a few times. This chain links TRBV5-1 with TRBJ2-5; tentative D call: TRBD1 (7 bases). Germline V gene lookup returns CDR1 SGHRS and CDR2 YFSETQ. Deletions cut 0 bases from V and 2 bases from J, with 14 bases between. The length of the CDR3 is 16 residues. In DNA, the CDR3 is TGCGCCAGCAGCTTGGGCAGGGGGGTATCTCAAGAGACCCAGTACTTC. This gives the protein CASSLGRGVSQETQYF.

This sequence joins TRBV7-8 and TRBJ1-4, with D uncertain. The V end lost 4 bases, the J end lost 8 bases, and 11 bases lay between the germline ends. The CDR3 sequence is 13 residues long. Germline CDR1 SGHVS, CDR2 FQNEAQ. CDR3 in amino acids: CASSSVGNEKLFF. Written as DNA, the CDR3 is TGTGCCAGCAGCTCCGTCGGGAACGAAAAACTGTTTTTT.

The J gene is TRBJ2-1, the V gene TRBV7-3; a possible D gene is TRBD2 (5 bases). The length of the CDR3 is 15 residues. V gave up 6 bases and J gave up 7 bases, with 19 bases separating them. Germline loops: CDR1 SGHTA, CDR2 FQGTGA. CDR3 bases: TGTGCCAGCAGTCCTTATATGACACGAGGGAATGAGCAGTTCTTC. Residues: CASSPYMTRGNEQFF.